Presented here are 17 T cell receptor beta chains from one specimen sequenced in a study of CD8 T cells in ankylosing spondylitis. The study's findings and limits: Characteristic of ankylosing spondylitis blood, it appeared, was a TCR beta motif comprising eight highly homologous variants.

TCRdb fed the 5' RACE reads into MiXCR, producing one record per CDR3 protein. Here the sample spans some 220,000 distinct CDR3 sequences, 7.3% being singletons. Their recognized antigens are unknown. Sample: blood, either unsorted or a sorted T cell fraction (not recorded which). The receptors stem from a male donor with ankylosing spondylitis.

This clonotype has a count of ten or more. The chain couples TRBV20-1 to TRBJ2-2; D is perhaps TRBD1 (5 bases). The V gene lost 5 bases and the J gene lost 1 base, with 8 bases spanning the gap. The CDR3 sequence is 13 residues long. CDR1 is DFQATT, CDR2 SNEGSKA, per germline (reference sequence). CDR3 nucleotide sequence: TGCAGTGCTGGCCAGGGGAACACCGGGGAGCTGTTTTTT. This translates into CSAGQGNTGELFF.

A few counts support this clonotype. This chain joins TRBV28 and TRBJ2-7; D is unresolved. With 4 bases removed from V and 0 bases from J, the gap between germline ends came to 7 bases. Germline V gives CDR1 MDHEN, CDR2 SYDVKM. The CDR3 is made up of 13 amino acids. This CDR3 is CASSSVYSYEQYF. CDR3 DNA: TGTGCCAGCAGTTCAGTTTACTCCTACGAGCAGTACTTC.

This clonotype was picked up many times. The chain links TRBV4-2 to TRBJ2-1; 10 nucleotides line up with TRBD2. J was trimmed by 4 bases and V by 6 bases; bases with no gene match: 12. Germline lookup yields CDR1 LGHNA and CDR2 YNFKEQ. The CDR3 is made up of 17 amino acids. As DNA, the CDR3 is TGTGCCAGCAGGAAAATAAGCGGGGGGGGGAAATACAATGAGCAGTTCTTC. It codes for CASRKISGGGKYNEQFF.

This clonotype was recorded at least ten times. The CDR3 DNA follows: TGTGCCAGCAGTTACCCCTCCTCGAATCAGCCCCAGCATTTT. It encodes CASSYPSSNQPQHF. J is TRBJ1-5 and V is TRBV6-2 or TRBV6-3; D is undetermined. Per germline, CDR1 MNHEY and CDR2 SVGEGT. CDR3 length: 14 residues. Trimming removed 2 bases from V and 4 bases from J, with 9 bases in between.

This clonotype was detected ten times or more. The chain joins TRBV27 to TRBJ1-2; D unclear. The V and J ends lost 3 bases and 7 bases respectively, with 15 bases between them. The CDR3 extends over 14 amino acids. Per the germline V gene, CDR1 is MNHEY and CDR2 is SMNVEV (reference sequence). The CDR3 loop is CASSFLSTLGGYTF. The CDR3 DNA follows: TGTGCCAGCAGTTTTCTTTCCACCCTGGGTGGCTACACCTTC.

This clonotype has at least ten counts. The V call is TRBV5-6, the J call TRBJ2-1; D is tentatively TRBD1 or TRBD2 (5 bases each). The germline V gene has CDR1 SGHDT and CDR2 YYEEEE. There are 14 residues in the CDR3. The ends were cut back, 4 bases at V and 10 bases at J, with 18 bases in the middle. The CDR3 is CASSLSEVGVEQFF. As DNA, the CDR3 is TGTGCCAGCAGCCTCTCTGAGGTGGGGGTCGAGCAGTTCTTC. The variable domain in full, with the rest retrieved from reference TRBV5-6 and TRBJ2-1, is DAGVTQSPTHLIKTRGQQVTLRCSPKSGHDTVSWYQQALGQGPQFIFQYYEEEERQRGNFPDRFSGHQFPNYSSELNVNALLLGDSALYLCASSLSEVGVEQFFGPGTRLTVL.

This clonotype appeared many times. The chain combines TRBV7-9 with TRBJ1-2, with D uncertain. The V gene lost 1 base and the J gene lost 11 bases, with 8 bases spanning the gap. CDR3 length: 11 amino acids. Germline V gene lookup returns CDR1 SEHNR and CDR2 FQNEAQ (reference sequence). CDR3 amino acids: CASSLGSQYTF. The DNA of the CDR3 is TGTGCCAGCAGCTTAGGTAGTCAGTACACCTTC.

This clonotype was seen at least ten times. The chain carries TRBV7-9 and TRBJ2-3; TRBD2 agrees at 10 bases. Germline V gives CDR1 SEHNR, CDR2 FQNEAQ (reference sequence). Trimming took 0 bases from V and 5 from J; bases not matched to a gene: 5. This CDR3 region has 16 residues. In nucleotides, the CDR3 is TGTGCCAGCAGCTTAGCAGCGGGGGGGCCTGGAGATACGCAGTATTTT. This gives the protein CASSLAAGGPGDTQYF.

This clonotype came up a few times. The V and J genes are TRBV2 and TRBJ2-5; TRBD1 aligns across 8 bases. Germline CDR1 is SNHLY and CDR2 is FYNNEI. CDR3 length equals 15 residues. Unmatched junction bases numbered 8, after V lost 6 bases and J lost 2 bases. DNA for the CDR3: TGTGCCAGCAGGCTGAGTCAGGGGGCGCAAGAGACCCAGTACTTC. Translated: CASRLSQGAQETQYF.

This clonotype has only a few counts. The chain is built from TRBV4-3 and TRBJ1-4; possible D gene TRBD1, 6 bases. V gave up 0 bases and J gave up 8 bases, with 19 bases separating them. The CDR3 contains 17 residues. Germline V gene data show CDR1 as LGHNA and CDR2 as YSLEER. The CDR3, as DNA: TGCGCCAGCAGCCAAGAATCCCCACAGGGAATGAGGGAAAAACTGTTTTTT. Translating it yields CASSQESPQGMREKLFF.

At least ten counts were recorded for this clonotype. The rearrangement joins TRBV20-1 to TRBJ2-1; tentatively, D is TRBD1 or TRBD2 (5 bases each). The ends were cut back, 6 bases at V and 0 bases at J, with 12 bases in the middle. CDR3 length: 14 residues. Germline CDR1 is DFQATT and CDR2 is SNEGSKA (reference sequence). The DNA of the CDR3 is TGCAGTGCACCGGGGCGGACCTCCTACAATGAGCAGTTCTTC. Translated: CSAPGRTSYNEQFF.

This clonotype occurred many times. V is TRBV7-8 and J is TRBJ2-7; no clear D gene. The germline V gene encodes CDR1 SGHVS and CDR2 FQNEAQ. V gave up 3 bases and J gave up 5 bases, with 8 bases separating them. The CDR3 covers 12 residues. The CDR3 is CASSFFTDEQYF. The CDR3 bases are TGTGCCAGCAGCTTTTTCACGGACGAGCAGTACTTC.

There are many counts of this clonotype. The chain combines TRBV5-1 with TRBJ2-7; no firm D call. Germline CDR1 and CDR2: SGHRS and YFSETQ. The CDR3 spans 17 residues. The V gene lost 1 base and the J gene lost 1 base, with 18 bases spanning the gap. The CDR3 sequence is CASSLQSRGSLSYEQYF. The CDR3 bases are TGCGCCAGCAGCTTGCAGTCTAGAGGTAGCTTGTCCTACGAGCAGTACTTC.

This clonotype was recorded many times. The chain links TRBV4-3 to TRBJ2-3, with 7 positions matching TRBD1. CDR1 LGHNA and CDR2 YSLEER come from the germline V gene. Trimming cost V 0 bases and J 7 bases; bases outside gene matches: 7. The CDR3 length is 15 residues. The CDR3 region has the DNA TGCGCCAGCAGCCAAGATCAGGGGGAAGGGAATACGCAGTATTTT. Translating it yields CASSQDQGEGNTQYF.

The chain joins TRBV6-5 to TRBJ2-4; D is unresolved. Deletions cut 0 bases from V and 0 bases from J, with 9 bases between. CDR1 MNHEY and CDR2 SVGAGI come from the germline V gene. The CDR3 spans 16 residues. CDR3 sequence reads: CASSYSSTLAKNIQYF. Here the CDR3 DNA reads TGTGCCAGCAGTTACTCGAGCACGCTAGCCAAAAACATTCAGTACTTC.

This clonotype was detected ten times or more. The rearrangement joins TRBV20-1 to TRBJ1-5; 8 bases are a match to TRBD1. The length of the CDR3 is 15 residues. The germline gives CDR1 DFQATT, CDR2 SNEGSKA (reference sequence). The V segment lost 5 bases and the J segment 8 bases; nucleotides outside the gene matches: 14. The CDR3 sequence is CSAQADRGGSEPQHF. The CDR3 nucleotides read TGCAGTGCTCAAGCAGACAGGGGTGGTAGCGAGCCCCAGCATTTT.

The chain uses TRBV7-9 and TRBJ2-7, with 13 bases matching TRBD2. The V gene's germline CDR1 is SEHNR and CDR2 FQNEAQ (reference sequence). V trimming: 4 bases; J trimming: 5 bases; junction bases outside the gene matches: 2. This CDR3 is built from 14 residues. CDR3 protein: CASSSGTSGNEQYF. Here the CDR3 DNA reads TGTGCCAGCAGCTCCGGGACTAGCGGGAACGAGCAGTACTTC.